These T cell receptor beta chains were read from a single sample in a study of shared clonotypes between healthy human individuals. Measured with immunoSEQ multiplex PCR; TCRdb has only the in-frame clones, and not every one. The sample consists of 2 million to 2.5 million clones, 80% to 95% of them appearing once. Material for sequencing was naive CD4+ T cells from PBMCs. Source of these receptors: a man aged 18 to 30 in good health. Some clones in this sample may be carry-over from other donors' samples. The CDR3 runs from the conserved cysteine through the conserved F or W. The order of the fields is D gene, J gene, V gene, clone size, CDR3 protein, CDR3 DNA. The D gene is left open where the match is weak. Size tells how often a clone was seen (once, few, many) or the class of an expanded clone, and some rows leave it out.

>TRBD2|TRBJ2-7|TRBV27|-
CASSFPGGAIDEQYF
TGTGCCAGCAGTTTCCCCGGGGGGGCGATAGACGAGCAGTACTTC
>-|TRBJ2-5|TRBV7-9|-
CASSVAGGETQYF
TGTGCCAGCAGCGTCGCTGGGGGGGAGACCCAGTACTTC
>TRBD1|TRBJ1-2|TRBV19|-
CASSRPTGNYGYTF
TGTGCCAGTAGTAGACCGACAGGGAACTATGGCTACACCTTC
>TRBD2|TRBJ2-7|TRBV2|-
CASTETSGSVYEQYF
TGTGCCAGCACAGAGACTAGCGGGAGTGTCTACGAGCAGTACTTC
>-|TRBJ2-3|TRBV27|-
CASSFRGINTDTQYF
TGTGCCAGCAGCTTTCGCGGGATCAACACAGATACGCAGTATTTT
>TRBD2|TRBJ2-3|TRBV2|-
CASTGGTNTQYF
TGTGCCAGCACGGGAGGCACCAATACGCAGTATTTT
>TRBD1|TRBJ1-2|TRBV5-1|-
CASSLDGTGGGYTF
TGCGCCAGCAGCTTGGACGGGACAGGGGGTGGCTACACCTTC
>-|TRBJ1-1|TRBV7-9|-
CASSLNPGTTNTEAFF
TGTGCCAGCAGCTTAAATCCGGGGACTACGAACACTGAAGCTTTCTTT
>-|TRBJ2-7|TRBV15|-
CATSSTKLSSYEQYF
TGTGCCACCAGCTCAACCAAACTGAGCTCCTACGAGCAGTACTTC
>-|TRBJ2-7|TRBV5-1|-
CASSWGMISYEQYF
TGCGCCAGCAGCTGGGGGATGATTTCATACGAGCAGTACTTC
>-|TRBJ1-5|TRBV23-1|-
CASTPTDSNQPQHF
TGCGCCAGCACCCCCACCGATAGCAATCAGCCCCAGCATTTT
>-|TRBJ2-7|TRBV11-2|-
CASSEAPGAGEQYF
TGTGCCAGCAGCGAAGCCCCGGGGGCAGGCGAGCAGTACTTC
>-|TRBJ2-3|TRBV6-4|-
CASSDSLGTQYF
TGTGCCAGCAGTGACAGTTTAGGTACGCAGTATTTT
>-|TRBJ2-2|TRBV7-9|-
CASSIEGTGELFF
TGTGCCAGCAGTATAGAGGGGACCGGGGAGCTGTTTTTT
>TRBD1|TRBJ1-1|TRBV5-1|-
CASSTGTGGTEAFF
TGCGCCAGCAGCACCGGGACAGGGGGAACTGAAGCTTTCTTT
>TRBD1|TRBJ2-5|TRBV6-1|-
CASSRTGGTETQYF
TGTGCCAGCAGCCGGACAGGGGGCACGGAGACCCAGTACTTC
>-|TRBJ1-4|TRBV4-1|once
CASSQGTRQGIEKLFF
TGCGCCAGCAGCCAAGGTACCAGGCAGGGGATTGAAAAACTGTTTTTT
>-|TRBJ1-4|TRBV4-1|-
CASSRLRQDHTTNEKLFF
TGCGCCAGCAGCCGCCTAAGACAAGACCATACAACTAATGAAAAACTGTTTTTT
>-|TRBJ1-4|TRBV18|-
CASSPRSGGEKLFF
TGTGCCAGCTCACCACGGTCGGGAGGCGAAAAACTGTTTTTT
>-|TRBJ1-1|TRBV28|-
CASSPGVENTEAFF
TGTGCCAGCAGTCCAGGGGTGGAGAACACTGAAGCTTTCTTT
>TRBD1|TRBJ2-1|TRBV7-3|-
CASSLFGQGADEQFF
TGTGCCAGCAGCTTATTTGGACAGGGGGCCGATGAGCAGTTCTTC
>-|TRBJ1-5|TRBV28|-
CASSLGQNNQPQHF
TGTGCCAGCAGTTTAGGCCAGAACAATCAGCCCCAGCATTTT
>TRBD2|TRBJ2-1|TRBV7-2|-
CASSLLLGLAGDSYNEQFF
TGTGCCAGCAGCTTATTGTTGGGGCTAGCGGGAGATTCCTACAATGAGCAGTTCTTC
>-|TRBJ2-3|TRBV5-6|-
CASSPVGVRDTQYF
TGTGCCAGCAGCCCGGTGGGGGTTCGAGATACGCAGTATTTT
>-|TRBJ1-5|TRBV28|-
CASSLSEFNQPQHF
TGTGCCAGCAGCCTCTCAGAATTCAATCAGCCCCAGCATTTT
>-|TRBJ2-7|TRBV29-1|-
CSVNRGGEQYF
TGCAGCGTAAACAGGGGGGGCGAGCAGTACTTC
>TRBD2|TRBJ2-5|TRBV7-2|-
CASSLVAVAGGETQYF
TGTGCCAGCAGCTTAGTGGCGGTAGCGGGAGGAGAGACCCAGTACTTC
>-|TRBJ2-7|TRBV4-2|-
CASSHQGGQGPSYEQYF
TGTGCCAGCAGCCATCAGGGGGGGCAGGGGCCCTCCTACGAGCAGTACTTC
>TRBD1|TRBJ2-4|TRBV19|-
CASSIGGTGKAKNIQYF
TGTGCCAGTAGTATAGGGGGGACAGGGAAGGCCAAAAACATTCAGTACTTC
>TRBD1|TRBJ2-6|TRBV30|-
CAGSGTARSGANVLTF
TGTGCCGGCTCCGGGACAGCCCGCTCTGGGGCCAACGTCCTGACTTTC
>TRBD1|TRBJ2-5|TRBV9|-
CASSVVGTEETQYF
TGTGCCAGCAGCGTAGTAGGGACAGAAGAGACCCAGTACTTC
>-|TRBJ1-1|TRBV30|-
CAWSDLDGTGGEAFF
TGTGCCTGGAGTGATCTAGACGGAACCGGGGGTGAAGCTTTCTTT
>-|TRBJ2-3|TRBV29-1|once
CSVERRLTNTDTQYF
TGCAGCGTTGAAAGGCGGCTGACAAACACAGATACGCAGTATTTT
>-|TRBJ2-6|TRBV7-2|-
CASSSAVLSGANVLTF
TGTGCCAGCAGCTCGGCGGTTCTCTCTGGGGCCAACGTCCTGACTTTC
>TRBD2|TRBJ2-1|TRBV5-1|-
CASSLFPASGGEQFF
TGCGCCAGCAGCTTGTTCCCGGCTAGCGGGGGTGAGCAGTTCTTC
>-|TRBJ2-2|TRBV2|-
CASSDGTYNTGELFF
TGTGCCAGCAGCGACGGGACATACAACACCGGGGAGCTGTTTTTT
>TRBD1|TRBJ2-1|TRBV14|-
CASSQVQGLSSYNEQFF
TGTGCCAGCAGCCAAGTACAGGGGCTATCCTCCTACAATGAGCAGTTCTTC
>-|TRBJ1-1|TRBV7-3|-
CASSLNPAGAAFF
TGTGCCAGCAGCTTAAATCCCGCAGGGGCCGCTTTCTTT
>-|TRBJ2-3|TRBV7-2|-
CASSLELTPDTQYF
TGTGCCAGCAGCTTAGAACTTACCCCAGATACGCAGTATTTT
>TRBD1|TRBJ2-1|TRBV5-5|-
CASSLAPGQGADEQFF
TGTGCCAGCAGCTTGGCTCCGGGACAGGGGGCTGATGAGCAGTTCTTC
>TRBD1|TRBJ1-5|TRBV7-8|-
CASSAGTGVQPQHF
TGTGCCAGCAGCGCCGGGACAGGGGTTCAGCCCCAGCATTTT
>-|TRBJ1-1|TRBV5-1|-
CASSQESNTEAFF
TGCGCCAGCAGCCAGGAATCAAACACTGAAGCTTTCTTT